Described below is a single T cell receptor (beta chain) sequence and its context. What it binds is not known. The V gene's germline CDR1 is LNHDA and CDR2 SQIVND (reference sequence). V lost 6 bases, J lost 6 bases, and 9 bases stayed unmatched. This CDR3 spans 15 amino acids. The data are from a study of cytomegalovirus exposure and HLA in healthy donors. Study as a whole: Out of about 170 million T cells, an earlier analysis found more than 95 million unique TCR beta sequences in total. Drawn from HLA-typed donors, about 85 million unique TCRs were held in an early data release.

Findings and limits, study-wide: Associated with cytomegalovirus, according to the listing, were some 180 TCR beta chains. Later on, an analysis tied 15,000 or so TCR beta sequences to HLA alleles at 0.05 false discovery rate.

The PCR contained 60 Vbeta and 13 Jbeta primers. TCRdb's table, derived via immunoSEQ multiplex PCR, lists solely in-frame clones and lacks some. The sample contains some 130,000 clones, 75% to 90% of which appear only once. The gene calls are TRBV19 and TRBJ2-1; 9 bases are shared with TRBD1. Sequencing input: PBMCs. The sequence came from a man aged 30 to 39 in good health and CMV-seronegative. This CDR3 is CASSATGGAGNEQFF. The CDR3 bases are TGTGCCAGTAGCGCTACAGGGGGCGCTGGCAATGAGCAGTTCTTC.